These 5 T cell receptor beta chains were sequenced from one sample in a study of post-analysis software for immune sequencing data. Study-level results: Elevated frequency relative to controls characterized about 5 TRBV segments in patients, TRBV5-6, TRBV5-1 and TRBV20-1 among them.

No antigen has been identified for these receptors. Unique molecular identifiers had been added to the TCR beta cDNA libraries. A single record per CDR3 protein comes from TCRdb applying MiXCR to the PCR reads. The data show around 710,000 distinct CDR3 sequences, with 46% seen just once and approximately 4.4% held by the top ten. The sample comprised blood. The receptor set was obtained from a girl aged 10 to 17 with multiple sclerosis.

This clonotype was detected a few times. This chain uses TRBV6-1 with TRBJ2-1, with TRBD2 as a possible D gene (7 bases). The CDR3 sequence is 14 residues long. The germline CDR1 and CDR2 sequences are MNHNS and SASEGT. With 11 bases removed from V and 0 bases from J, the gap between germline ends came to 14 bases. CDR3 nucleotides: TGTGCCGAGGGGGGCGGGAGCTCCTACAATGAGCAGTTCTTC. Its protein is CAEGGGSSYNEQFF.

The V call is TRBV7-6, the J call TRBJ2-1; 13 bases line up with TRBD2. Germline V gene lookup returns CDR1 SGHVS and CDR2 FNYEAQ. J was trimmed by 7 bases and V by 5 bases; bases with no gene match: 5. The CDR3 has 15 residues. CDR3 sequence (DNA): TGTGCCAGCAGCCCCGGACTAGCGGGAGAGAATGAGCAGTTCTTC. This encodes CASSPGLAGENEQFF. Together with reference TRBV7-6 and TRBJ2-1, the CDR3 gives the full variable domain: GAGVSQSPRYKVTKRGQDVALRCDPISGHVSLYWYRQALGQGPEFLTYFNYEAQQDKSGLPNDRFSAERPEGSISTLTIQRTEQRDSAMYRCASSPGLAGENEQFFGPGTRLTVL.

This clonotype was detected a few times. The chain combines TRBV18 with TRBJ2-3; D not resolved. Germline assignment: CDR1 KGHSH and CDR2 LQKENI. Deletions cut 3 bases from V and 6 bases from J, with 10 bases between. The CDR3 is made up of 13 amino acids. This CDR3 reads CASSPVQFDTQYF. CDR3 nucleotide sequence: TGTGCCAGCTCACCCGTTCAGTTCGATACGCAGTATTTT. Variable domain in full (rest from reference TRBV18 and TRBJ2-3): NAGVMQNPRHLVRRRGQEARLRCSPMKGHSHVYWYRQLPEEGLKFMVYLQKENIIDESGMPKERFSAEFPKEGPSILRIQQVVRGDSAAYFCASSPVQFDTQYFGPGTRLTVL.

The chain recombines TRBV20-1 with TRBJ2-7, with TRBD1 matching over 7 bases. V shed 6 bases and J 1 base; nucleotides not matched to a gene: 6. This CDR3 has 13 amino acids. Germline V gene lookup returns CDR1 DFQATT and CDR2 SNEGSKA (reference sequence). Written as DNA, the CDR3 is TGCAGTGCCAGAAGACAGGGTTCCTACGAGCAGTACTTC. Translating gives CSARRQGSYEQYF.

This chain links TRBV9 with TRBJ2-7, with D possibly TRBD2 on 6 matching bases. This CDR3 is 12 amino acids long. Germline V CDR1 and CDR2: SGDLS, YYNGEE. Trimming stripped 6 bases from V and 7 bases from J, with 14 bases between. In DNA form, the CDR3 reads TGTGCCAGCAACCAGGACGGGGGTGAGCAGTACTTC. Amino acid sequence: CASNQDGGEQYF.